The 8 T cell receptor beta chains listed next were all sequenced from one sample in a study of blood T cell repertoires in COVID-19. TCRdb keeps only in-frame clones here, not all; method: immunoSEQ multiplex PCR. The sample yields 250,000 or so clones, 80% to 90% seen once. Sequencing input: peripheral blood. These receptors were taken from a middle-aged woman who had recovered from COVID-19.

The CDR3 bases are TGTGCCAGCAGCCCTGATCTGCTCCGACAGGGGGCCAGCTATGGCTACACCTTC. Its translation: CASSPDLLRQGASYGYTF. The chain uses TRBV6-2 or TRBV6-3 and TRBJ1-2; 10 bases are a match to TRBD1. CDR3 length equals 18 residues. With 6 bases clipped from V and 4 bases from J, the junction kept 17 bases outside the gene matches. Germline V gene data show CDR1 as MNHEY and CDR2 as SVGEGT.

This chain uses TRBV7-2 with TRBJ1-3; D possibly corresponds to TRBD1 (6 bases). V lost 6 bases, J lost 9 bases, and 18 bases lay in between. CDR3 length equals 14 residues. In germline, CDR1 is SGHTA, CDR2 FQGNSA. CDR3 sequence (DNA): TGTGCCAGCAGTTCCGCAGGGGAAATCGTCACCATATATTTT. Amino acids: CASSSAGEIVTIYF.

The V and J genes are TRBV14 and TRBJ2-3, with 7 bases matching TRBD1. The V and J ends lost 1 base and 1 base, in that order; junction bases with no gene match: 8. The germline gives CDR1 SGHDN, CDR2 FVKESK. The CDR3 consists of 17 residues. For the CDR3, the DNA is TGTGCCAGCAGCCAAGGTGGGGTCGGGACAGGCACAGATACGCAGTATTTT. Translated: CASSQGGVGTGTDTQYF. Supplemented by reference TRBV14 and TRBJ2-3, the full variable domain reads EAGVTQFPSHSVIEKGQTVTLRCDPISGHDNLYWYRRVMGKEIKFLLHFVKESKQDESGMPNNRFLAERTGGTYSTLKVQPAELEDSGVYFCASSQGGVGTGTDTQYFGPGTRLTVL.

This clone was detected only a few times. The chain employs TRBV27 and TRBJ1-1; D not resolved. The length of the CDR3 is 14 residues. The germline V gene encodes CDR1 MNHEY and CDR2 SMNVEV (reference sequence). Between the trimmed V and J ends, which lost 5 bases and 4 bases, there was a span of 14 bases. The CDR3 DNA is TGTGCCAGCAGTCCCGAAGCCTTTCCCACTGAAGCTTTCTTT. Amino acid sequence: CASSPEAFPTEAFF.

For the CDR3, the DNA is TGTGCCAGCAGCCAAGGTGCAGGGCACACCGGGGAGCTGTTTTTT. It encodes CASSQGAGHTGELFF. V gene TRBV3-1 (or the pseudogene TRBV3-2) combines with J gene TRBJ2-2; possibly TRBD1 for D (5 bases). CDR1 is LGHDT, CDR2 YNNKEL, per germline (reference sequence). The V end lost 1 base, the J end lost 3 bases, and 9 bases lay between the germline ends. The CDR3 totals 15 residues.

The chain links TRBV2 to TRBJ2-7; TRBD2 aligns across 7 bases. This CDR3 has 14 residues. The J segment lost 0 bases and the V segment lost 4 bases, leaving 3 bases of the junction unmatched. Germline lookup yields CDR1 SNHLY and CDR2 FYNNEI. The chain's CDR3 is CASSVSGYSYEQYF. CDR3 nucleotides: TGTGCCAGCAGTGTTAGCGGGTACTCCTACGAGCAGTACTTC.

The chain has TRBV21-1 and TRBJ2-2; TRBD2, the table's D call, was not compared with the DNA. TRBV21-1 is a recognized pseudogene. The length of the CDR3 is 21 residues. The CDR3 spells CASSKEFRTSDIKSNTGELFF. As DNA, the CDR3 is TGTGCCAGCAGCAAAGAGTTCCGGACTAGCGACATCAAGTCGAACACCGGGGAGCTGTTTTTT.

The CDR3: CASSTLQLGELFF. The CDR3 DNA is TGTGCCAGCAGCACCCTCCAACTGGGGGAGCTGTTTTTT. The genes are TRBV28 and TRBJ2-2, with D unresolved. Germline assignment: CDR1 MDHEN and CDR2 SYDVKM. There are 13 residues in the CDR3. V was cut by 6 bases and J by 8 bases, with 13 bases left in between.